This T cell receptor beta chain emerged from a study of blood T cell repertoires in COVID-19. Study summary: The analysed material was cDNA or gDNA that came from T cells, B-cell-depleted T cells, or PBMCs.

Original analysis: Amplification with reference gene primers provided the estimates of nucleated cell counts. Libraries were prepared by immunoSEQ multiplex PCR; TCRdb keeps only in-frame clonotypes and omits some of them. V, J and clone size were drawn from that table, and D and trimming were deduced from the DNA. The table has some 170,000 clones, 84% seen once. In the case of this clone: Additional DNA sequences in this sample encode the identical CDR3.

Source material: peripheral blood. This clonotype was sampled from a woman older than 75 with acute or convalescent COVID-19.

The chain's CDR3 is CASSSTGPGEQYF. CDR3 bases: TGTGCCAGCAGTTCCACCGGACCGGGGGAGCAGTACTTC. The J gene is TRBJ2-7, the V gene TRBV6-5, with D maybe TRBD2 (5 bases). This CDR3 spans 13 amino acids. V was cut by 4 bases and J by 7 bases, with 14 bases left in between. Germline V gene sequence: CDR1 MNHEY, CDR2 SVGAGI.